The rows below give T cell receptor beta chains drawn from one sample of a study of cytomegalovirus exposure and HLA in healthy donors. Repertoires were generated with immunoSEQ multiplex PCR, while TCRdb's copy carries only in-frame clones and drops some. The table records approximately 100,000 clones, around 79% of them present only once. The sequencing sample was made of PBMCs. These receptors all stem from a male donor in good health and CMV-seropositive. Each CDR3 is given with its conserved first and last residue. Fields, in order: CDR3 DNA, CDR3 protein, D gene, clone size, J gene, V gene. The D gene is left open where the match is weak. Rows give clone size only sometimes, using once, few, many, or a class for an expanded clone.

cdr3_nt: TGTGCCAGCAGACCTCTCCTCTCGGGGTACGAGCAGTACTTC; cdr3_aa: CASRPLLSGYEQYF; d_call: NA; clone_size: NA; j_call: TRBJ2-7; v_call: TRBV27
cdr3_nt: TGTGCCAGCAGCCCGCGGTCCTCGTTCTACGAGCAGTACTTC; cdr3_aa: CASSPRSSFYEQYF; d_call: NA; clone_size: once; j_call: TRBJ2-7; v_call: TRBV11-3
cdr3_nt: TGTGCCAGCAGCCCTTACAATGAGCAGTTCTTC; cdr3_aa: CASSPYNEQFF; d_call: NA; clone_size: few; j_call: TRBJ2-1; v_call: TRBV7-9
cdr3_nt: TGCGCCAGCAGCCCCAGTTCGGGGGGGACTGAAGCTTTCTTT; cdr3_aa: CASSPSSGGTEAFF; d_call: NA; clone_size: NA; j_call: TRBJ1-1; v_call: TRBV5-1
cdr3_nt: TGTGCCAGCAGTAATTCGGGGGGAACCAAAAACATTCAGTACTTC; cdr3_aa: CASSNSGGTKNIQYF; d_call: TRBD2; clone_size: NA; j_call: TRBJ2-4; v_call: TRBV25-1
cdr3_nt: TGTGCCAGCAGCCAAGATCCAGCGGGGGCTACCGAGCAGTTCTTC; cdr3_aa: CASSQDPAGATEQFF; d_call: TRBD2; clone_size: NA; j_call: TRBJ2-1; v_call: TRBV4-2
cdr3_nt: TGTGCCAGCAGCGCGGATGAGGTTTCACCCCTCCACTTT; cdr3_aa: CASSADEVSPLHF; d_call: NA; clone_size: NA; j_call: TRBJ1-6; v_call: TRBV9
cdr3_nt: TGTGCTAGTGGTGCACAGGGAAGAAAGACTGAAGCTTTCTTT; cdr3_aa: CASGAQGRKTEAFF; d_call: NA; clone_size: NA; j_call: TRBJ1-1; v_call: TRBV12-5
cdr3_nt: TGTGCCAGCACCTTACTAGCGGGGGGGTATACGCAGTATTTT; cdr3_aa: CASTLLAGGYTQYF; d_call: TRBD2; clone_size: NA; j_call: TRBJ2-3; v_call: TRBV5-6
cdr3_nt: TGCGCCAGCAGCCCGGAGGGACAGGGAGCCTATGGCTACACCTTC; cdr3_aa: CASSPEGQGAYGYTF; d_call: TRBD1; clone_size: NA; j_call: TRBJ1-2; v_call: TRBV5-1
cdr3_nt: TGTGCCTGGAGCGAAGAGACCCAGTACTTC; cdr3_aa: CAWSEETQYF; d_call: NA; clone_size: NA; j_call: TRBJ2-5; v_call: TRBV30
cdr3_nt: TGTGCCAGCAGCTCCCGGGACATTGCCTCCTACGAGCAGTACTTC; cdr3_aa: CASSSRDIASYEQYF; d_call: NA; clone_size: NA; j_call: TRBJ2-7; v_call: TRBV5-8
cdr3_nt: TGTGCCAGCAGTGGACAGATGGGGGGCTACACCTTC; cdr3_aa: CASSGQMGGYTF; d_call: NA; clone_size: NA; j_call: TRBJ1-2; v_call: TRBV2
cdr3_nt: TGTGCCAGCAGCTTACGAGGGCAGATGAACACTGAAGCTTTCTTT; cdr3_aa: CASSLRGQMNTEAFF; d_call: NA; clone_size: NA; j_call: TRBJ1-1; v_call: TRBV11-2
cdr3_nt: TGTGCCAGCAGTGAAGCGCCGGGACAGGGTGATTCACCCCTCCACTTT; cdr3_aa: CASSEAPGQGDSPLHF; d_call: TRBD1; clone_size: NA; j_call: TRBJ1-6; v_call: TRBV2
cdr3_nt: TGCGCCAGCAGCGAATCTAGCGGCTTCTCCTACAATGAGCAGTTCTTC; cdr3_aa: CASSESSGFSYNEQFF; d_call: TRBD2; clone_size: NA; j_call: TRBJ2-1; v_call: TRBV4-3
cdr3_nt: TGTGCCAGCAGCCCGGGGGGAGGTGGCTACACCTTC; cdr3_aa: CASSPGGGGYTF; d_call: NA; clone_size: NA; j_call: TRBJ1-2; v_call: TRBV14
cdr3_nt: TGCGCCAGCAGCTTGGTGACAGAGCTCGATGAGCAGTTCTTC; cdr3_aa: CASSLVTELDEQFF; d_call: NA; clone_size: once; j_call: TRBJ2-1; v_call: TRBV5-1
cdr3_nt: TGTGCCAGCAGTTTAAGCTTCCCGAACACTGAAGCTTTCTTT; cdr3_aa: CASSLSFPNTEAFF; d_call: NA; clone_size: NA; j_call: TRBJ1-1; v_call: TRBV27
cdr3_nt: TGCGCCAGCAGCTTGACGGGGGGTGGCACTGAAGCTTTCTTT; cdr3_aa: CASSLTGGGTEAFF; d_call: NA; clone_size: NA; j_call: TRBJ1-1; v_call: TRBV5-1
cdr3_nt: TGTGCCAGCAGTTACCAGAGGCCCACTTCTGGAAACACCATATATTTT; cdr3_aa: CASSYQRPTSGNTIYF; d_call: NA; clone_size: NA; j_call: TRBJ1-3; v_call: TRBV6-6
cdr3_nt: TGTGCCAGCAGCCTGAGAGTCACCCACTCGGGCGAGCAGTACTTC; cdr3_aa: CASSLRVTHSGEQYF; d_call: NA; clone_size: NA; j_call: TRBJ2-7; v_call: TRBV7-9
cdr3_nt: TGCGCCAGCAGCTTGGACATCCACAATGAGCAGTTCTTC; cdr3_aa: CASSLDIHNEQFF; d_call: NA; clone_size: NA; j_call: TRBJ2-1; v_call: TRBV5-1
cdr3_nt: TGTGCCAGCAGTCCCCGGGACAGGGGCTACAATGAGCAGTTCTTC; cdr3_aa: CASSPRDRGYNEQFF; d_call: TRBD1; clone_size: NA; j_call: TRBJ2-1; v_call: TRBV6-4
cdr3_nt: TGTGCCAGAAGGACAGGATCTCCGCATTTT; cdr3_aa: CARRTGSPHF; d_call: TRBD1; clone_size: once; j_call: TRBJ1-5; v_call: TRBV2
cdr3_nt: TGTGCCAGCAGTTTGCTAGACGGCGGGGGGCCCCTCCACTTT; cdr3_aa: CASSLLDGGGPLHF; d_call: NA; clone_size: NA; j_call: TRBJ1-6; v_call: TRBV2
cdr3_nt: TGTGCCTGGATGAAGGGGCCGAGCACTGAAGCTTTCTTT; cdr3_aa: CAWMKGPSTEAFF; d_call: NA; clone_size: few; j_call: TRBJ1-1; v_call: TRBV30
cdr3_nt: TGCGCCAGCAGCAGGAGCGGGGGGGCGGGTTCTTCAGTTGAGACCCAGTACTTC; cdr3_aa: CASSRSGGAGSSVETQYF; d_call: TRBD2; clone_size: NA; j_call: TRBJ2-5; v_call: TRBV5-1
cdr3_nt: TGCGCCAGCAGCTTGGCCACCGCGGGGGGCTCCTACGAGCAGTACTTC; cdr3_aa: CASSLATAGGSYEQYF; d_call: TRBD2; clone_size: NA; j_call: TRBJ2-7; v_call: TRBV5-1
cdr3_nt: TGTGCCAGCAGAGACGCCGGGACAGGGGGCGGGGGCTACACCTTC; cdr3_aa: CASRDAGTGGGGYTF; d_call: TRBD1; clone_size: NA; j_call: TRBJ1-2; v_call: TRBV7-2
cdr3_nt: TGTGCCAGCAGCTCCAATCGCGGGGGGGGGACAGATACGCAGTATTTT; cdr3_aa: CASSSNRGGGTDTQYF; d_call: TRBD2; clone_size: NA; j_call: TRBJ2-3; v_call: TRBV11-2
cdr3_nt: TGTGCCAGCACCCCAGTGGTGCAGGGAAATTCACCCCTCCACTTT; cdr3_aa: CASTPVVQGNSPLHF; d_call: NA; clone_size: NA; j_call: TRBJ1-6; v_call: TRBV2
cdr3_nt: TGTGCCTGGGCGGGACCCGGAGAGACCCAGTACTTC; cdr3_aa: CAWAGPGETQYF; d_call: NA; clone_size: NA; j_call: TRBJ2-5; v_call: TRBV30
cdr3_nt: TGTGCCAGCAGCTTTGGAGAGCGGGGTGCCCACAATGAGCAGTTCTTC; cdr3_aa: CASSFGERGAHNEQFF; d_call: TRBD2; clone_size: NA; j_call: TRBJ2-1; v_call: TRBV7-9
cdr3_nt: TGTGCCAGCAGTTTTGGGGGGGCGGTACAGCCCCAGCATTTT; cdr3_aa: CASSFGGAVQPQHF; d_call: NA; clone_size: few; j_call: TRBJ1-5; v_call: TRBV28
cdr3_nt: TGTGCCAGCAGTGGCCACTATGGCTACACCTTC; cdr3_aa: CASSGHYGYTF; d_call: NA; clone_size: NA; j_call: TRBJ1-2; v_call: TRBV28
cdr3_nt: TGTGCCTGGATTCCTTTAGTTCCGAACACTGAAGCTTTCTTT; cdr3_aa: CAWIPLVPNTEAFF; d_call: NA; clone_size: NA; j_call: TRBJ1-1; v_call: TRBV30
cdr3_nt: TGTGCCAGCAGCTCTAGGCCAGACAGGGTGGGCTACGAGCAGTACTTC; cdr3_aa: CASSSRPDRVGYEQYF; d_call: TRBD1; clone_size: few; j_call: TRBJ2-7; v_call: TRBV7-9
cdr3_nt: TGCGCCAGCAGACCAGGACTAGCCCGGGGGTCCGCCTACGAGCAGTACTTC; cdr3_aa: CASRPGLARGSAYEQYF; d_call: TRBD2; clone_size: NA; j_call: TRBJ2-7; v_call: TRBV4-1
cdr3_nt: TGTGCCAGCAGCTCCTACGGGACAGCGCCCTGGGACGAGCAGTACTTC; cdr3_aa: CASSSYGTAPWDEQYF; d_call: TRBD1; clone_size: NA; j_call: TRBJ2-7; v_call: TRBV5-4
cdr3_nt: TGTGCCAGCAGCGTAGGCGAGGGAGACACTGAAGCTTTCTTT; cdr3_aa: CASSVGEGDTEAFF; d_call: NA; clone_size: NA; j_call: TRBJ1-1; v_call: TRBV9
cdr3_nt: TGTGCCAGCAGTAACGGACTAGCGGGGGTCCAAGAGACCCAGTACTTC; cdr3_aa: CASSNGLAGVQETQYF; d_call: TRBD2; clone_size: few; j_call: TRBJ2-5; v_call: TRBV11-3
cdr3_nt: TGCGCCAGCAGCGCCGGTCCCACAGGTGAAGCTTTCTTT; cdr3_aa: CASSAGPTGEAFF; d_call: NA; clone_size: NA; j_call: TRBJ1-1; v_call: TRBV10-1
cdr3_nt: TGTGCCAGCAGCAAAGTGGGGGGGCCAGGGTCAGGTGAGCAGTTCTTC; cdr3_aa: CASSKVGGPGSGEQFF; d_call: NA; clone_size: NA; j_call: TRBJ2-1; v_call: TRBV21-1
cdr3_nt: TGTGCCAGCAGCCAAGATATCCTAAGGGCTAGTGGGACACAAGAGACCCAGTACTTC; cdr3_aa: CASSQDILRASGTQETQYF; d_call: NA; clone_size: NA; j_call: TRBJ2-5; v_call: TRBV4-2
cdr3_nt: TGTGCCAGCACCTCCGTTAAAGGACTAGCGGGGGGGGAGCAGTTCTTC; cdr3_aa: CASTSVKGLAGGEQFF; d_call: TRBD2; clone_size: few; j_call: TRBJ2-1; v_call: TRBV2
cdr3_nt: TGTGCCAGCAGCCTCGTGGGGGGATACGAGCAGTACTTC; cdr3_aa: CASSLVGGYEQYF; d_call: NA; clone_size: NA; j_call: TRBJ2-7; v_call: TRBV7-9
cdr3_nt: TGTGCCAGCAGCTTTGACCTCCTTGACAGGGGCGGGGTCTATGGCTACACCTTC; cdr3_aa: CASSFDLLDRGGVYGYTF; d_call: TRBD1; clone_size: NA; j_call: TRBJ1-2; v_call: TRBV5-5
cdr3_nt: TGTGCCAGCAGTTCCCCTAGCGGGGGTTTACAAGAGACCCAGTACTTC; cdr3_aa: CASSSPSGGLQETQYF; d_call: TRBD2; clone_size: NA; j_call: TRBJ2-5; v_call: TRBV5-4
cdr3_nt: TGCGCCAGCAGCCGGAGCGGCGCGCCCTACGAGCAGTACTTC; cdr3_aa: CASSRSGAPYEQYF; d_call: NA; clone_size: NA; j_call: TRBJ2-7; v_call: TRBV5-1
cdr3_nt: TGCAGCACACAGGACAGGGGCCGACCCTATGGCTACACCTTC; cdr3_aa: CSTQDRGRPYGYTF; d_call: TRBD1; clone_size: NA; j_call: TRBJ1-2; v_call: TRBV29-1
cdr3_nt: TGTGCCAGCAGCCAAAGATTCCGGGCCACGGCGGGCACCGGGGAGCTGTTTTTT; cdr3_aa: CASSQRFRATAGTGELFF; d_call: NA; clone_size: once; j_call: TRBJ2-2; v_call: TRBV14
cdr3_nt: TGTGCCAGCAGCCCGGGGACAGCTAACTATGGCTACACCTTC; cdr3_aa: CASSPGTANYGYTF; d_call: TRBD1; clone_size: once; j_call: TRBJ1-2; v_call: TRBV9
cdr3_nt: TGTGCCAGCAGTGCGGGACTAGCGGGGGCCCCCGAGCAGTTCTTC; cdr3_aa: CASSAGLAGAPEQFF; d_call: TRBD2; clone_size: NA; j_call: TRBJ2-1; v_call: TRBV25-1
cdr3_nt: TGTGCCAGCAATCCTTACGGAGGTTCTAATTCACCCCTCCACTTT; cdr3_aa: CASNPYGGSNSPLHF; d_call: NA; clone_size: NA; j_call: TRBJ1-6; v_call: TRBV6-6
cdr3_nt: TGTGCCAGCAGCCCGGCCCCGGGGAGGTTCGGGGGTAACACTGAAGCTTTCTTT; cdr3_aa: CASSPAPGRFGGNTEAFF; d_call: NA; clone_size: NA; j_call: TRBJ1-1; v_call: TRBV5-6
cdr3_nt: TGTGCCAGCAGCTTGGGACTGATACAAGAGACCCAGTACTTC; cdr3_aa: CASSLGLIQETQYF; d_call: NA; clone_size: NA; j_call: TRBJ2-5; v_call: TRBV5-6